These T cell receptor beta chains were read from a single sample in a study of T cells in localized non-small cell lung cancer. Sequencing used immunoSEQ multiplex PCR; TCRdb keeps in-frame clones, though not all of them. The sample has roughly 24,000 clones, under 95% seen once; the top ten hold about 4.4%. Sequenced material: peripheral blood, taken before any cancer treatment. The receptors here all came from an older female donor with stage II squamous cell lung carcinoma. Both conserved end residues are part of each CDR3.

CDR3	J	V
CASSLSQGATSYEQYF	TRBJ2-7	TRBV5-1
CASTMGPAARTF	TRBJ1-2	TRBV2
CAWSVFGGVYGYTF	TRBJ1-2	TRBV30
CASSLGMTSSYEQYF	TRBJ2-7	TRBV5-4
CASSKNTGGNTEAFF	TRBJ1-1	TRBV11-2
CASSRGTTYNEQFF	TRBJ2-1	TRBV7-9
CASSFRGNQPQHF	TRBJ1-5	TRBV27
CASSLYSSSYNSPLHF	TRBJ1-6	TRBV27
CASSARARDRGSEKRGARPYEQYF	TRBJ2-7	TRBV9
CASSSGFTGELFF	TRBJ2-2	TRBV6-1